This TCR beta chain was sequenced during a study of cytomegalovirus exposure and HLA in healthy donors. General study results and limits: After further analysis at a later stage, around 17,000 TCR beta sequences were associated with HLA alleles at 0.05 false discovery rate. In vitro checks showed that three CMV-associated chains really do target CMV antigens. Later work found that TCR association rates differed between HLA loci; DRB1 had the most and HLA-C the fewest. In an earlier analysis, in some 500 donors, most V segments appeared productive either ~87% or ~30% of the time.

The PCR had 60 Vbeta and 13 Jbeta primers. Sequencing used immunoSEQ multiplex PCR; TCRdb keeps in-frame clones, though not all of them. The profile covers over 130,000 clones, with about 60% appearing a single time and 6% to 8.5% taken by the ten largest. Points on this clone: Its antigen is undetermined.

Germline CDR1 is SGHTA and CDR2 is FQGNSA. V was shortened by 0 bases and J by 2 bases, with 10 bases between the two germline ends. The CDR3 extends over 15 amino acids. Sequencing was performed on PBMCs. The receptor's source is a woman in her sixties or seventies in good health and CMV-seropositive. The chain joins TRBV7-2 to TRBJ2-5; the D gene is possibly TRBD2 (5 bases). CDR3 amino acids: CASSLAPEGQETQYF. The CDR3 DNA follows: TGTGCCAGCAGCTTAGCGCCCGAGGGTCAAGAGACCCAGTACTTC.